A single sample gave rise to the 26 T cell receptor beta chains below, sequenced in a study of blood T cell repertoires in COVID-19. The table came from immunoSEQ multiplex PCR; TCRdb's copy has only in-frame clones and leaves some out. The repertoire holds roughly 68,000 clones, with more than 65% as singletons. What was sequenced was peripheral blood. These receptors were obtained from a woman in her 50s with acute or convalescent COVID-19.

V gene TRBV6-4 combines with J gene TRBJ2-3; tentatively, D is TRBD1 (5 bases). Germline V gene data show CDR1 as MRHNA and CDR2 as SNTAGT. The CDR3 consists of 13 residues. Between the trimmed V and J ends, which lost 6 bases and 6 bases, there was a span of 13 bases. This CDR3 is CASSRVFGDTQYF. CDR3 sequence (DNA): TGTGCCAGCAGCAGGGTCTTTGGGGATACGCAGTATTTT.

The V call is TRBV28, the J call TRBJ1-2; 8 bases align to TRBD1. The junction had 7 bases not matched to a gene; V was cut back by 5 bases and J by 5 bases. The CDR3 sequence is 14 residues long. CDR1 is MDHEN, CDR2 SYDVKM, per germline. The CDR3 reads CASSPGQAGYGYTF. The CDR3 DNA reads as TGTGCCAGCAGTCCGGGACAGGCCGGGTATGGCTACACCTTC.

The gene calls are TRBV30 and TRBJ2-3, with D possibly TRBD1 on 6 matching bases. CDR3 length equals 14 residues. Germline V gene data show CDR1 as GTSNPN and CDR2 as SVGIG (reference sequence). V gave up 5 bases and J gave up 2 bases, with 14 bases separating them. The CDR3 region is CAWGKGQITDTQYF. In DNA form, the CDR3 reads TGTGCCTGGGGGAAAGGACAGATCACAGATACGCAGTATTTT. The variable domain in full, completed from reference TRBV30 and TRBJ2-3, reads SQTIHQWPATLVQPVGSPLSLECTVEGTSNPNLYWYRQAAGRGLQLLFYSVGIGQISSEVPQNLSASRPQDRQFILSSKKLLLSDSGFYLCAWGKGQITDTQYFGPGTRLTVL.

The CDR3 loop is CASSKGTGSRNSNQPQHF. Here the CDR3 DNA reads TGTGCCAGTAGTAAAGGGACAGGGAGTAGGAATAGCAATCAGCCCCAGCATTTT. V gene TRBV19 combines with J gene TRBJ1-5, with 9 bases fitting TRBD1. This CDR3 region has 18 residues. CDR1 is LNHDA and CDR2 is SQIVND in the germline V gene (reference sequence). The J segment lost 0 bases and the V segment lost 4 bases, leaving 10 bases of the junction unmatched.

The chain uses TRBV19 and TRBJ1-2, with 9 bases aligning to TRBD1. Germline CDR1 and CDR2: LNHDA and SQIVND (reference sequence). J gave up 2 bases and V 4 bases, and 2 bases lay outside the gene matches. This CDR3 spans 14 amino acids. The CDR3 nucleotides read TGTGCCAGTAGTACGGGGACAGGGAACTATGGCTACACCTTC. Translation gives CASSTGTGNYGYTF.

The chain employs TRBV29-1 and TRBJ2-1, with TRBD2 matching over 12 bases. Germline CDR1 is SQVTM and CDR2 is ANQGSEA. This CDR3 contains 16 residues. Losses at the gene ends were 3 bases for V and 3 bases for J; bases not matched to a gene: 6. The CDR3 spells CSVDPGLAGNYNEQFF. The CDR3 region has the DNA TGCAGCGTTGACCCCGGACTAGCGGGGAACTACAATGAGCAGTTCTTC.

A few counts support this clone. The chain combines TRBV4-2 with TRBJ2-7, with TRBD2 matching 10 bases. This CDR3 contains 16 residues. With V trimmed by 0 bases and J by 3 bases, 5 bases remained unmatched. Germline loops: CDR1 LGHNA, CDR2 YNFKEQ. Here the CDR3 reads CASSQDASSGSYEQYF. CDR3 nucleotide sequence: TGTGCCAGCAGCCAAGATGCGTCTAGCGGGAGCTACGAGCAGTACTTC.

The CDR3, as DNA: TGTGCCAGCAGATACGACAGGGATGCCTATGGCTACACCTTC. This sequence encodes CASRYDRDAYGYTF. V is TRBV6-5 and J is TRBJ1-2; 7 positions match TRBD1. Trimming removed 6 bases from V and 4 bases from J; junction bases left unmatched: 8. Germline CDR1 reads MNHEY; CDR2 reads SVGAGI. This CDR3 is 14 amino acids long.

J is TRBJ2-1 and V is TRBV6-5; 7 nucleotides line up with TRBD2. V trimming: 6 bases; J trimming: 9 bases; junction bases outside the gene matches: 11. Germline V gene lookup returns CDR1 MNHEY and CDR2 SVGAGI. There are 14 residues in the CDR3. The CDR3 protein is CASSRGEHGGEQFF. The CDR3 region has the DNA TGTGCCAGCAGCCGGGGGGAGCATGGAGGTGAGCAGTTCTTC.

In this sample, this clone turned up a few times. The rearrangement links TRBV5-6 to TRBJ2-1, with a possible D match to TRBD2 (5 bases). With 1 base removed from V and 5 bases from J, the gap between germline ends came to 16 bases. CDR1 and CDR2 (germline): SGHDT, YYEEEE. This CDR3 spans 16 amino acids. The CDR3 bases are TGTGCCAGCAGCTTGTTCAGCGGCCTTGTAGACAATGAGCAGTTCTTC. Translating gives CASSLFSGLVDNEQFF.

V gene TRBV30 combines with J gene TRBJ2-5; D perhaps matches TRBD1 (6 bases). V gave up 4 bases and J gave up 2 bases, with 14 bases separating them. Germline CDR1 is GTSNPN and CDR2 is SVGIG (reference sequence). CDR3 length equals 14 residues. This chain's CDR3 is CAWTKPGQQETQYF. DNA for the CDR3: TGTGCCTGGACCAAACCTGGACAGCAAGAGACCCAGTACTTC.

There are a few counts of this clone. The chain carries TRBV12-5 and TRBJ2-5, with D possibly being TRBD2 (6 bases). Trimming left V 0 bases short and J 1 base short, with 21 bases between. The CDR3 extends over 19 amino acids. Looked up from germline, CDR1 is LGHNT and CDR2 is FRNRAP. The CDR3 DNA is TGTGCTAGTGGTTTGGTACTTTTTGGTCTGGGGCGGGGCCAAGAGACCCAGTACTTC. This translates into CASGLVLFGLGRGQETQYF.

The rearrangement links TRBV5-1 to TRBJ1-1, with 9 bases fitting TRBD1. CDR1 and CDR2 from the germline V gene are SGHRS and YFSETQ. CDR3 size: 13 residues. V gave up 4 bases and J gave up 3 bases; unmatched junction bases: 1. The CDR3 nucleotides read TGCGCCAGCAGCCGGACAGGGGACACTGAAGCTTTCTTT. Translated, it gives CASSRTGDTEAFF.

This clone was recorded once. The chain uses TRBV12-3 or TRBV12-4 and TRBJ1-1, with D tentatively TRBD1 (5 bases). With 6 bases removed from V and 1 base from J, the gap between germline ends came to 9 bases. This CDR3 contains 13 residues. CDR3 nucleotides: TGTGCCAGCAGGGATGACAGGAACACTGAAGCTTTCTTT. Its translation: CASRDDRNTEAFF.

The chain employs TRBV21-1 and TRBJ1-5; the D segment call TRBD1 is taken from the table without a DNA check. TRBV21-1 counts as a pseudogene. This CDR3 is 18 amino acids long. The CDR3, as DNA: TGTGCCAGCACAATACAGGACAGGGGAGGTAATGGCAATCAGCCCCAGCATTTT. It specifies CASTIQDRGGNGNQPQHF.

The V gene is TRBV5-8, the J gene TRBJ1-2; TRBD1 is a possible D gene (6 bases). The CDR3 runs 16 residues. The germline gives CDR1 SGHTS, CDR2 YDEGEE. V dropped 0 bases and J dropped 3 bases, with 15 bases sitting between them. The CDR3: CASSLDRAIKDYGYTF. CDR3 DNA sequence: TGTGCCAGCAGCTTGGACAGGGCAATCAAGGACTATGGCTACACCTTC.

The gene calls are TRBV7-3 and TRBJ1-5; no firm D call. The ends were cut back, 5 bases at V and 2 bases at J, with 13 bases in the middle. Germline CDR1 is SGHTA and CDR2 is FQGTGA. The CDR3 loop spans 15 amino acids. DNA of the CDR3: TGTGCCAGCAGCCCCACGGTGGGAGGCAATCAGCCCCAGCATTTT. It translates to CASSPTVGGNQPQHF.

The chain is built from TRBV5-8 and TRBJ1-5; no firm D call. The germline V gene has CDR1 SGHTS and CDR2 YDEGEE. This CDR3 has 15 amino acids. V lost 1 base and J 3 bases, leaving 11 bases between the germline ends. The CDR3 bases are TGTGCCAGCAGCTTGTCAGGATTTAACAATCAGCCCCAGCATTTT. Protein: CASSLSGFNNQPQHF.

The DNA of the CDR3 is TGTGCCAGCAGCCTCAGGCGCCACAATGAGCAGTTCTTC. This gives the protein CASSLRRHNEQFF. The rearrangement joins TRBV11-2 to TRBJ2-1; D unclear. Germline V gene data show CDR1 as SGHAT and CDR2 as FQNNGV. This CDR3 contains 13 residues. V lost 5 bases to trimming and J lost 5 bases, with 10 bases between them.

The chain is built from TRBV7-9 and TRBJ2-1; the D gene is possibly TRBD2 (6 bases). CDR1 SEHNR and CDR2 FQNEAQ come from the germline V gene (reference sequence). The CDR3 is 14 amino acids. V shed 1 base and J shed 12 bases, with 16 bases lying between them. CDR3 loop: CASSLVADPSRQFF. CDR3 bases: TGTGCCAGCAGCTTAGTAGCGGACCCCTCTCGGCAGTTCTTC.

The chain couples TRBV6-7 to TRBJ2-4, with a tentative D call TRBD1 (5 bases). TRBV6-7 counts as an open reading frame of uncertain function. The CDR3 consists of 20 residues. Trimming left V 2 bases short and J 0 bases short, with 23 bases between. CDR3 sequence: CASSYLGAPVSFTAKNIQYF. CDR3 nucleotides: TGTGCCAGCAGTTACCTAGGGGCACCCGTCTCCTTCACAGCCAAAAACATTCAGTACTTC.

This clone has at least ten counts. As the CDR3 is not closed by the conserved phenylalanine or tryptophan, this likely results from a read error. Because the CDR3's place on the DNA is in doubt, the DNA is left out and the CDR3 is given as listed by TCRdb. This chain links TRBV7-9 with TRBJ2-7; the table assigns TRBD2, which was not confirmed against the DNA. Germline CDR1 and CDR2: SEHNR and FQNEAQ (reference sequence). The CDR3 has 13 amino acids, counting both end residues. CDR3 region: CASSHRLAGGLRL.

The chain recombines TRBV7-2 with TRBJ1-1, with a tentative D call TRBD1 (5 bases). Germline V lookup: CDR1 SGHTA, CDR2 FQGNSA. Trimming removed 5 bases at V and 6 bases at J, with 16 bases between. The CDR3 is 14 residues long. The CDR3 DNA reads as TGTGCCAGCAGCACCCAGGGTAAAGGTTCTGAAGCTTTCTTT. It specifies CASSTQGKGSEAFF.

CDR3 DNA: TGCAGCGTTGACAGGGGGTACACTGAAGCTTTCTTT. It codes for CSVDRGYTEAFF. This chain connects TRBV29-1 to TRBJ1-1; 7 bases line up with TRBD1. The CDR3 is made up of 12 amino acids. Unmatched junction bases numbered 1, after V lost 3 bases and J lost 3 bases. Germline lookup yields CDR1 SQVTM and CDR2 ANQGSEA.

The CDR3 loop is CASSETGTVQPQHF. In nucleotides, the CDR3 is TGCGCCAGCAGTGAGACAGGGACGGTGCAGCCCCAGCATTTT. This chain links TRBV10-2 with TRBJ1-5; a possible D gene is TRBD1 (6 bases). Germline V gene data show CDR1 as WSHSY and CDR2 as SAAADI. V gave up 2 bases and J gave up 7 bases, with 12 bases separating them. The CDR3 sequence is 14 residues long.

The chain uses TRBV29-1 and TRBJ2-5, with D hard to call. Germline loops: CDR1 SQVTM, CDR2 ANQGSEA. CDR3 size: 14 residues. Trimming removed 4 bases from V and 1 base from J, with 13 bases in between. CDR3 sequence reads: CSVAMRLLQETQYF. CDR3 coding DNA: TGCAGCGTTGCGATGCGTCTGCTCCAAGAGACCCAGTACTTC.